This TCR beta chain stems from a study of T cells in Graves' hyperthyroidism and ophthalmopathy. As for the study in general: At the time of initial diagnosis and before any treatment, peripheral blood was collected.

This clonotype was seen a few times. The antigen remains undetermined. RNA transcripts provided the source from which TCR beta CDR3 regions were amplified. Carried out on the TCR CDR3, a first-round RT-PCR used the HTBI primer set. TCRdb ran MiXCR on the multiplex PCR reads and lists one entry per CDR3 protein. The sample lists around 450,000 distinct CDR3 sequences, around 14% occurring once. CDR1 and CDR2 from the germline V gene are ENHRY and SYGVKD. Trimming shortened V by 8 bases and J by 0 bases, and 5 bases separated the two germline ends. This CDR3 region has 12 residues. Findings and limits, study-wide: Most thyroid-expanded clonotypes above 0.001 were also found in blood.

The authors took PBMCs from 10 ml fresh peripheral blood. The sequence came from a woman under 30 with Graves' hyperthyroidism. The sample taken for sequencing was blood. The chain combines TRBV10-3 with TRBJ1-3; D unresolved. CDR3 DNA: TGTGCCATCGGCGGCTCTGGAAACACCATATATTTT. It translates to CAIGGSGNTIYF.